The T cell receptor beta chain under discussion was sequenced for a study of blood T cell repertoires in COVID-19. Study-level information: Specimens from acute and convalescent COVID-19 originated in the United States, Italy and Spain. In each case, the material was cDNA or gDNA derived from T cells, B-cell-depleted T cells, or PBMCs.

The CDR3 has 17 amino acids. Per germline, CDR1 MDHEN and CDR2 SYDVKM. The V end was cut by 5 bases, the J end by 5 bases, with 24 bases between. In the study's own analysis: Amplified reference gene primers provided the basis for estimating nucleated cell counts. The repertoire was sequenced with immunoSEQ multiplex PCR; TCRdb's copy has only in-frame clones and lacks some. D and trimming were read from the DNA, whereas the V and J calls and clone size are those reported in that table. The sample shows over 200,000 clones, roughly 90% of them seen only once. This TCR derives from a middle-aged man with active or convalescent COVID-19. Specimen: peripheral blood. The chain joins TRBV28 to TRBJ1-1; no clear D gene. This CDR3 reads CASSPIASGLGGTEAFF. CDR3 DNA: TGTGCCAGCAGTCCGATAGCTTCCGGACTTGGAGGGACTGAAGCTTTCTTT.